One sample yielded the 15 T cell receptor beta chains listed below, sequenced in a study of shared clonotypes between healthy human individuals. The data were produced by immunoSEQ multiplex PCR, yet TCRdb's version contains in-frame clones alone and is incomplete. The sample has about 330,000 clones, roughly 84% seen once; the top ten hold 15% to 20%. Sample: memory CD8+ T cells sorted from blood. Subset indicated: CD45RO+ cells pooled with CCR7-negative TemRA cells. The receptor source for this set is a man between 18 and 29 years old in good health.

V and J are TRBV10-3 and TRBJ2-3; the D is unclear. CDR1 is ENHRY, CDR2 SYGVKD, per germline. The CDR3 covers 14 residues. The V end was cut by 4 bases, the J end by 4 bases, with 12 bases between. The CDR3 DNA follows: TGTGCCATCAGTGTCCCAACTTCGGCAGATACGCAGTATTTT. It encodes CAISVPTSADTQYF.

The chain joins TRBV13 to TRBJ1-2; 7 bases fit TRBD1. Germline CDR1 and CDR2: PRHDT and FYEKMQ (reference sequence). The V gene end was trimmed by 5 bases and the J gene end by 5 bases; junction bases not matched to a gene: 11. The CDR3 totals 15 residues. The CDR3 sequence is CASSGLFEGAYGYTF. The DNA for the CDR3 is TGTGCCAGCAGCGGACTCTTTGAGGGGGCATATGGCTACACCTTC.

The chain recombines TRBV7-3 with TRBJ2-2; TRBD1 or TRBD2 may be the D gene (5 bases each). The CDR3 extends over 16 amino acids. The V end lost 2 bases, the J end lost 0 bases, and 10 bases lay between the germline ends. In germline, CDR1 is SGHTA, CDR2 FQGTGA. The chain's CDR3 is CASSLGTKPNTGELFF. CDR3 coding DNA: TGTGCCAGCAGCTTAGGGACCAAGCCGAACACCGGGGAGCTGTTTTTT.

The gene calls are TRBV10-3 and TRBJ2-7, with a possible D match to TRBD1 (5 bases). The CDR3 totals 16 residues. CDR1 and CDR2 (germline): ENHRY, SYGVKD. V gave up 0 bases and J gave up 0 bases, with 12 bases separating them. The CDR3 nucleotides read TGTGCCATCAGTGAGTCGACTGGACAAAGCTCCTACGAGCAGTACTTC. Amino acids: CAISESTGQSSYEQYF.

A remark on this clone: At the DNA level, this CDR3 is encoded by other sequences in the same sample as well. The chain is built from TRBV29-1 and TRBJ2-7; 9 bases align to TRBD1. CDR1 is SQVTM, CDR2 ANQGSEA, per germline. The CDR3 extends over 12 amino acids. Trimming took 4 bases from V and 3 from J; bases not matched to a gene: 1. The CDR3 is CSVAGQGYEQYF. The CDR3 nucleotides are TGCAGCGTTGCGGGACAGGGCTACGAGCAGTACTTC.

This clone was seen a handful of times. The same CDR3 arises from other DNA sequences in this sample as well. This chain uses TRBV7-8 with TRBJ2-7, with D uncertain. The CDR3 sequence is 12 residues long. CDR1 is SGHVS and CDR2 is FQNEAQ in the germline V gene. Trimming took 5 bases from V and 1 from J, leaving 6 bases between them. CDR3 sequence: CASSPSSYEQYF. CDR3 sequence (DNA): TGTGCCAGCAGCCCATCGTCCTACGAGCAGTACTTC.

The chain carries TRBV7-9 and TRBJ1-4, with D perhaps matching TRBD1 (6 bases). Trimming stripped 5 bases from V and 0 bases from J, with 19 bases between. Germline assignment: CDR1 SEHNR and CDR2 FQNEAQ (reference sequence). The CDR3 is 18 residues long. CDR3 nucleotides: TGTGCCAGCAGCCCGTGGACAGAAAGTTATGCAACTAATGAAAAACTGTTTTTT. As protein: CASSPWTESYATNEKLFF.

The rearrangement links TRBV7-8 to TRBJ1-1; weak D call: TRBD1 (5 bases). Trimming took 1 base from V and 3 from J, leaving 12 bases between them. The CDR3 covers 15 residues. Germline CDR1 and CDR2: SGHVS and FQNEAQ. DNA for the CDR3: TGTGCCAGCAGCTTAGATCAGGGTTTGGACACTGAAGCTTTCTTT. Translating gives CASSLDQGLDTEAFF.

The rearrangement uses TRBV13 and TRBJ2-7, with 9 bases that match TRBD1. The germline gives CDR1 PRHDT, CDR2 FYEKMQ (reference sequence). This CDR3 contains 15 residues. V lost 5 bases and J lost 2; bases outside the gene matches: 7. Here the CDR3 reads CASSQAGQGTYEQYF. The DNA of the CDR3 is TGTGCCAGCAGCCAAGCGGGACAGGGTACCTACGAGCAGTACTTC.

The chain carries TRBV9 and TRBJ2-2; 7 positions match TRBD2. After removal of 4 bases from V and 7 bases from J, the junction contained 7 bases not matched to a gene. The germline CDR1 and CDR2 sequences are SGDLS and YYNGEE. The CDR3 is 14 residues long. CDR3 region: CASSLEAGIGELFF. CDR3 nucleotide sequence: TGTGCCAGCAGCCTTGAAGCGGGAATCGGGGAGCTGTTTTTT.

This chain connects TRBV5-6 to TRBJ2-3; D unresolved. Trimming pared 2 bases from V and 9 bases from J, leaving 7 bases between. Germline V gene sequence: CDR1 SGHDT, CDR2 YYEEEE. The CDR3 spans 11 residues. In nucleotides, the CDR3 is TGTGCCAGCAGCTTCCAGGCCACGCAGTATTTT. It is translated as CASSFQATQYF.

This sequence joins TRBV4-3 and TRBJ2-3, with D perhaps TRBD2 (6 bases). The CDR3 contains 14 residues. Germline values: CDR1 LGHNA, CDR2 YSLEER. V lost 5 bases, J lost 1 base, and 10 bases lay in between. The CDR3 spells CASSLAARTDTQYF. The CDR3 bases are TGCGCCAGCAGCTTAGCGGCTCGCACAGATACGCAGTATTTT.

This clone was detected only once. The gene calls are TRBV15 and TRBJ1-1; no reliable D call. The V end was cut by 0 bases, the J end by 4 bases, with 24 bases between. The CDR3 runs to 19 residues. Germline lookup yields CDR1 LNHNV and CDR2 YYDKDF (reference sequence). The CDR3 sequence is CATSREPLDVGRRSTEAFF. The CDR3 coding sequence is TGTGCCACCAGCAGAGAGCCCCTGGACGTGGGAAGGAGAAGCACTGAAGCTTTCTTT.

The chain joins TRBV30 to TRBJ2-5; D uncertain. The germline CDR1 and CDR2 sequences are GTSNPN and SVGIG (reference sequence). V was trimmed by 1 base and J by 5 bases, leaving 8 bases between them. The CDR3 contains 12 residues. The CDR3 DNA follows: TGTGCCTGGAGTGAGGTTTGGGAGACCCAGTACTTC. Translating it yields CAWSEVWETQYF.

This chain joins TRBV6-6 and TRBJ2-1, with TRBD2 matching over 13 bases. V shed 2 bases and J 9 bases; nucleotides not matched to a gene: 4. CDR3 size: 15 residues. Germline CDR1 and CDR2: MNHNY and SVGAGI (reference sequence). CDR3 region: CASSYGLAGAGEQFF. For the CDR3, the DNA is TGTGCCAGCAGTTACGGACTAGCGGGGGCTGGTGAGCAGTTCTTC.